Presented here are 7 T cell receptor beta chains from one specimen sequenced in a study of T cells in Graves' hyperthyroidism and ophthalmopathy. Template material for amplifying TCR beta CDR3 regions consisted of RNA transcripts. In the first-round RT-PCR of the TCR CDR3, the HTBI primer set was used. TCRdb reprocessed the multiplex PCR reads with MiXCR, giving one entry per CDR3 protein. The repertoire holds about 530,000 distinct CDR3 sequences, with roughly 15% as singletons. The sequencing sample was made of blood. Receptor source: a young woman with Graves' ophthalmopathy.

The chain employs TRBV20-1 and TRBJ1-2; D may be TRBD1 (5 bases). Trimming removed 7 bases at V and 1 base at J, with 16 bases between. CDR1 is DFQATT, CDR2 SNEGSKA, per germline (reference sequence). The CDR3 extends over 14 amino acids. This chain's CDR3 is CSVPPGLLNYGYTF. DNA of the CDR3: TGCAGTGTCCCCCCGGGACTCCTTAACTATGGCTACACCTTC.

The rearrangement joins TRBV20-1 to TRBJ2-4; D not resolved. The J call is uncertain, as TRBJ2-1 better fits the DNA end. This CDR3 contains 10 residues. Per the germline V gene, CDR1 is DFQATT and CDR2 is SNEGSKA (reference sequence). As DNA, the CDR3 is TGCAGTGCCGAGAAAGGGTTTCAGTTCTTC. Protein: CSAEKGFQFF.

This clonotype was counted ten times or more. The CDR3 bases are TGCGCCAGCAGCCAACCGGGGTACAATGAGCAGTTCTTC. Amino acids: CASSQPGYNEQFF. The chain employs TRBV4-1 and TRBJ2-1; D possibly corresponds to TRBD2 (5 bases). In germline, CDR1 is MGHRA, CDR2 YSYEKL. CDR3 length: 13 amino acids. Trimming pared 2 bases from V and 4 bases from J, leaving 6 bases between.

This sequence joins TRBV27 and TRBJ2-3; the D is unclear. Deletions cut 2 bases from V and 1 base from J, with 13 bases between. CDR1 and CDR2 (germline): MNHEY, SMNVEV (reference sequence). The CDR3 has 16 residues. The CDR3 DNA reads as TGTGCCAGCAGTTTACGACGGGCTTCGGGCACAGATACGCAGTATTTT. This translates into CASSLRRASGTDTQYF.

This clonotype was recorded at least ten times. The J gene is TRBJ1-3, the V gene TRBV7-7; 7 bases align to TRBD1. In germline, CDR1 is SSHAT, CDR2 FNYEAQ (reference sequence). There are 14 residues in the CDR3. The CDR3 nucleotides read TGTGCTACTTCGACAGGGCCCTCTGGAAACACCATATATTTT. Translating gives CATSTGPSGNTIYF.

This clonotype turned up a few times. The chain is built from TRBV10-2 and TRBJ1-5; the D is unclear. Between the trimmed V and J ends, which lost 2 bases and 4 bases, there was a span of 18 bases. The CDR3 runs to 17 residues. CDR1 and CDR2 (germline): WSHSY, SAAADI. DNA for the CDR3: TGCGCCAGCAGTGAGGCTGGAGCAGAAAGTGGTAATCAGCCCCAGCATTTT. This gives the protein CASSEAGAESGNQPQHF.

This clonotype was seen ten or more times. The chain has TRBV27 and TRBJ2-5, with 12 nucleotides matching TRBD1. This CDR3 comprises 19 residues. CDR1 and CDR2 from the germline V gene are MNHEY and SMNVEV (reference sequence). V was clipped by 6 bases and J by 1 base; unmatched bases: 15. The CDR3 DNA is TGTGCCAGCAGCTCCGGGACAGGGGGCTTTATTATCCCCCAAGAGACCCAGTACTTC. Encoded protein: CASSSGTGGFIIPQETQYF.